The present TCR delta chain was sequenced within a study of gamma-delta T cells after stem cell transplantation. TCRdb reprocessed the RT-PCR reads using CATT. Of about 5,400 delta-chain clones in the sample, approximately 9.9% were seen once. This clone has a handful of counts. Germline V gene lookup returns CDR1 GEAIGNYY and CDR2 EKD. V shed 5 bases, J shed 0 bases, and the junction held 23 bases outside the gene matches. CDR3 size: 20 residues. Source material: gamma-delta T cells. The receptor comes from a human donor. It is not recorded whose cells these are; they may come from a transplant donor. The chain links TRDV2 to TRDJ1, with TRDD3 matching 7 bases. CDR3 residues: CACGPHVGAGGSHYTDKLIF. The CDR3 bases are TGTGCCTGTGGTCCACACGTAGGTGCTGGGGGCTCCCATTACACCGATAAACTCATCTTT.